The T cell receptor (beta chain) described here comes from a study of metastatic and nonmetastatic thyroid tumors. For the study at large: Malignant thyroid and benign thyroid patients provided blood and tumor or nodule tissue whose repertoires were compared.

Under the authors' procedure: A papillary thyroid cancer distant-metastasis classifier was built from CDR3 differences across clinicopathological groups. With MiXCR, TCRdb reprocessed the PCR reads. The authors' filters were not applied to this entry. This sample has around 64,000 clones, with approximately 4.1% found just once. Study results and limitations: According to reports, the diversity of TCR beta was significantly higher in malignant thyroid tumors than in benign nodules, and this held in both blood and tumor samples.

V was clipped by 6 bases and J by 3 bases, with 18 bases between them. The CDR3 has 15 amino acids. In germline, CDR1 is DFQATT, CDR2 SNEGSKA (reference sequence). Patients were all untreated before their thyroid surgery. This clone occurred many times. Its target is not known. The origin of this receptor is a female donor with papillary thyroid cancer or a benign thyroid nodule (not recorded which). Some clones in this sample may be carry-over from other donors' samples. The chain employs TRBV20-1 and TRBJ2-1; D remains unclear. Source material: blood. The CDR3 sequence is CSARGPPRIYNEQFF. The CDR3 region has the DNA TGCAGTGCCCGAGGCCCTCCGCGTATCTACAATGAGCAGTTCTTC.